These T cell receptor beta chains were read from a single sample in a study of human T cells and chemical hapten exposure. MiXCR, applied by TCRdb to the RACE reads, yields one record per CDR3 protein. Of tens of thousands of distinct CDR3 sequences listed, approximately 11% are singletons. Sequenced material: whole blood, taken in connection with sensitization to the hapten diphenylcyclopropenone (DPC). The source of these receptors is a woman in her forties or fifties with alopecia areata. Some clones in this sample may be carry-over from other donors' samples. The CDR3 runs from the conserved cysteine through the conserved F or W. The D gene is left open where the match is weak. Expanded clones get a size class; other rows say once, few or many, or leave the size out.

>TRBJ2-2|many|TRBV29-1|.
TGCAGCGTTGTGCTGGCGAAGAACACCGGGGAGCTGTTTTTT
CSVVLAKNTGELFF
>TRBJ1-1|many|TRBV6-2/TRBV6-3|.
TGTGCCAGCAGTTATTGGGACGAGCGGGAAGCTTTCTTT
CASSYWDEREAFF
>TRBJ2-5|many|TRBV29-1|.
TGCAGCGTTTGGGAAGAGACCCAGTACTTC
CSVWEETQYF
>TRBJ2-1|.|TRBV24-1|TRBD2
TGTGCCACCAGGGCGGGGGTCTACAATGAGCAGTTCTTC
CATRAGVYNEQFF
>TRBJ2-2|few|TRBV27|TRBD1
TGTGCCAGCACCCCCGGGACAGGGGGTGCCGGGGAGCTGTTTTTT
CASTPGTGGAGELFF
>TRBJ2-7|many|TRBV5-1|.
TGCGCCAGCAGCTTCGGGGGGCCCGGAGAGCAGTACTTC
CASSFGGPGEQYF
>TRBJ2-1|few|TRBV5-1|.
TGCGCCAGCAGCTTGCAGGTTTTGGGAAATGAGCAGTTCTTC
CASSLQVLGNEQFF
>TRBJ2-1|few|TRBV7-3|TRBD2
TGTGCCAGCAGCTCTAGCGGAAACTCCTACAATGAGCAGTTCTTC
CASSSSGNSYNEQFF
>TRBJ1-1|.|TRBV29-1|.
TGCAGCGTTGAAGGAGATGGGGGCATGAACACTGAAGCTTTCTTT
CSVEGDGGMNTEAFF
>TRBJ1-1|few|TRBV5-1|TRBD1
TGCGCCAGCAGCCGGCTCTGGGACAGCTTCAACACTGAAGCTTTCTTT
CASSRLWDSFNTEAFF
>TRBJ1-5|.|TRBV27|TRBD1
TGTGCCAGCAGGGGGACAGTTAATAGCAATCAGCCCCAGCATTTT
CASRGTVNSNQPQHF
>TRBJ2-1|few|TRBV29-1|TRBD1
TGCAGCGTTGAGGGCGGGGACAGGGCAACCTACAATGAGCAGTTCTTC
CSVEGGDRATYNEQFF
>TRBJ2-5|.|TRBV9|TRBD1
TGTGCCAGCAGCGTAGCAGGGGGCGCGAAACAAGAGACCCAGTACTTC
CASSVAGGAKQETQYF
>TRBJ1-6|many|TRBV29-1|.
TGCAGCCCACCGGCCCGGTCCTATAATTCACCCCTCCACTTT
CSPPARSYNSPLHF
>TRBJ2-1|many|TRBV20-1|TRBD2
TGCAGTGCTCCGACTAGCGGGAGCATCCATGAGCAGTTCTTC
CSAPTSGSIHEQFF
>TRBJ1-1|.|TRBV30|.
TGTGCCTGGAGTTTAGAAGGGAGGTGGACTGAAGCTTTCTTT
CAWSLEGRWTEAFF
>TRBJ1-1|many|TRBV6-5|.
TGTGCCAGCAGTTACGGGGGCACTGAAGCTTTCTTT
CASSYGGTEAFF
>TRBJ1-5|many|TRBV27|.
TGTGCCAGCAGTGCCAGGTTCGCTAGCAATCAGCCCCAGCATTTT
CASSARFASNQPQHF
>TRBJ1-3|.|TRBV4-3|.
TGCGCCAGCAGCCAAGGTAGCGTGGGGCCAGCCTCTGGAAACACCATATATTTT
CASSQGSVGPASGNTIYF
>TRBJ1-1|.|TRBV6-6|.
TGTGCCAGCAGTCCACGAGAAACCACTGAAGCTTTCTTT
CASSPRETTEAFF
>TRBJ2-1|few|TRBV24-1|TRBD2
TGTGCCACCAGTGATCTTCCTAGCGGCCCCTCCTACAATGAGCAGTTCTTC
CATSDLPSGPSYNEQFF
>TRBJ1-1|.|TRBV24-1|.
TGTGCCACCACCGAGTGGGAGCCGAACACTGAAGCTTTCTTT
CATTEWEPNTEAFF
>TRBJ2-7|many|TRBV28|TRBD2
TGTGCCAGCACCGATAGCGGGAGTGTCCACGAGCAGTACTTC
CASTDSGSVHEQYF
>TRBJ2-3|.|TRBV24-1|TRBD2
TGTGCCACCAGTGAGCGGACTAGCGGCAGCACAGATACGCAGTATTTT
CATSERTSGSTDTQYF
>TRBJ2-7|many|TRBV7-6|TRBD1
TGTGCCAGCAGCTTAGCCCCGACAGGGTACGAGCAGTACTTC
CASSLAPTGYEQYF
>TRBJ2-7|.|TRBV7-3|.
TGTGCCAGCAGCCCCGGGAGAGGGAGCTCCTACGAGCAGTACTTC
CASSPGRGSSYEQYF
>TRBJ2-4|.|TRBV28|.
TGTGCCAGCACCGGGAGGACAGGGAGTAACATTCAGTACTTC
CASTGRTGSNIQYF
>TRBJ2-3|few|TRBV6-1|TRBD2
TGTGCCAGCAGTGAGCGGACTAGCGGGGGCACAGATACGCAGTATTTT
CASSERTSGGTDTQYF
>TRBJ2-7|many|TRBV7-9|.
TGTGCCAGCAGCTTTGGTCCAGACAGCTCCTACGAGCAGTACTTC
CASSFGPDSSYEQYF
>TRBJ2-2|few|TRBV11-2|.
TGTGCCAGCAGCTTAGATAGTATTTCTACCGGGGAGCTGTTTTTT
CASSLDSISTGELFF
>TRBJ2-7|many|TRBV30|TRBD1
TGTGCCTGGAGTGTTATGGCAGGGGGTCAGCACGAGCAGTACTTC
CAWSVMAGGQHEQYF
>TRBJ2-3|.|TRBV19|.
TGTGCCAGTAGCGCTCCCCCGGGGCGGAGGAGGGCAGATACGCAGTATTTT
CASSAPPGRRRADTQYF
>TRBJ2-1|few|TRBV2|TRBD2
TGTGCCAGCAGGGGGGGACTAGCGGGAGTGAACAATGAGCAGTTCTTC
CASRGGLAGVNNEQFF
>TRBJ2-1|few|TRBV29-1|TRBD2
TGCAGCGGTGTGCGGGAGCCAACCAATGAGCAGTTCTTC
CSGVREPTNEQFF
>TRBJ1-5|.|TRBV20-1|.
TGCAGTGCTCAAGAACCCAGGGGAGGGGGAAATCAGCCCCAGCATTTT
CSAQEPRGGGNQPQHF
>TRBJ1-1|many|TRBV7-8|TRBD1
TGTGCCAGCAGCTTTCCGGGACAGGGGCCGATGGCTGAAGCTTTCTTT
CASSFPGQGPMAEAFF
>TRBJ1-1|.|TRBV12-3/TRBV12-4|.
TGTGCCAGCAGTCGGCAGGAGGGAACTGAAGCTTTCTTT
CASSRQEGTEAFF
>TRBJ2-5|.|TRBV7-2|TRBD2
TGTGCCAGCAGCCCAAGTGGGTTAGCGGGAGGGCGACGAGAGACCCAGTACTTC
CASSPSGLAGGRRETQYF
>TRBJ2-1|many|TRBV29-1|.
TGCAGCGTTGTAGGGGCCACCTGGAATGAGCAGTTCTTC
CSVVGATWNEQFF
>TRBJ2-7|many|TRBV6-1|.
TGTGCCAGCAGTGGGGGCGGCGTCTACGAGCAGTACTTC
CASSGGGVYEQYF
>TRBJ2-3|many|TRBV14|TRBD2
TGTGCCAGCAGCCCCCCCGCTAGCGGGAACACAGATACGCAGTATTTT
CASSPPASGNTDTQYF
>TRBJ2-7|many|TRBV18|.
TGTGCCAGCTCACAGGACGGGCTAGGGTACGAGCAGTACTTC
CASSQDGLGYEQYF
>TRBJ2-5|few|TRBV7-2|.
TGTGCCAGCAGCCGAGGACGGAACCAAGAGACCCAGTACTTC
CASSRGRNQETQYF
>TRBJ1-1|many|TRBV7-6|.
TGTGCCAGCCAGAAAAGGGCGAACACTGAAGCTTTCTTT
CASQKRANTEAFF
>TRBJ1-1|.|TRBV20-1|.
TGCAGTGCTGACCCTACTAGGGGCACTGAAGCTTTCTTT
CSADPTRGTEAFF
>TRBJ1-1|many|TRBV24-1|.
TGTGCCACCAGTGTTCGCCGGGGCCATGGCACTGAAGCTTTCTTT
CATSVRRGHGTEAFF
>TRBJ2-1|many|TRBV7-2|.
TGTGCCAGCAGCTCCTGGCGGCAGGCCGACAATGAGCAGTTCTTC
CASSSWRQADNEQFF
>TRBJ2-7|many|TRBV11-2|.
TGTGCCAGCAGCCCCAAGAGTGCAGAGTCCTACGAGCAGTACTTC
CASSPKSAESYEQYF
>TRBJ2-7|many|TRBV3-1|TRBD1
TGTGCCAGCAGCAAAGGCCCGGGACAGGGTCGCTACGAGCAGTACTTC
CASSKGPGQGRYEQYF
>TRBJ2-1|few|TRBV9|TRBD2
TGTGCCAGCAGCGTAGCTGGCGGGAGCACCTACAATGAGCAGTTCTTC
CASSVAGGSTYNEQFF
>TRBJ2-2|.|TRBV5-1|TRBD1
TGCGCCAGCACCCTACAGGGGCCGTCGGGCACCGGGGAGCTGTTTTTT
CASTLQGPSGTGELFF
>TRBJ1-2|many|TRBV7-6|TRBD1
TGTGCCAGCAGCTTAGCACAGGGGGCAGGAGGCTACACCTTC
CASSLAQGAGGYTF
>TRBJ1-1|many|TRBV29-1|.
TGCAGCGTTGTAGGGCAGGTGAACACTGAAGCTTTCTTT
CSVVGQVNTEAFF